Listed below are T cell receptor beta chains from one sample, sequenced in a study of liver allograft versus peripheral blood T cells. One entry per CDR3 protein, called by TCRdb with MiXCR from the reads. This table has about 16,000 distinct CDR3 sequences, roughly a fifth appearing once. These receptors were obtained from a human patient who had a liver transplant. Some T cells may have come from the graft donor. Each CDR3 is given with its conserved first and last residue. D genes are given only for firm matches. Clone size is given for some rows only: seen once, a few or many times, or a class if the clone is expanded.

>13|few|TRBV6-5|TRBJ2-5|NA
TGTGCCGCCAGATTGAATACCCAAGAGACCCAGTACTTC
CAARLNTQETQYF
>11|NA|TRBV20-1|TRBJ1-1|NA
TGCAGTGCTAGAAAGTCCACTGAAGCTTTCTTT
CSARKSTEAFF
>15|few|TRBV7-2|TRBJ2-5|NA
TGTGCCAGCAGCTTATCTTACCTAGGGGTAGAGACCCAGTACTTC
CASSLSYLGVETQYF
>15|many|TRBV18|TRBJ1-4|TRBD1
TGTGCCAGCTCATATACGACAGGGATGAATGAAAAACTGTTTTTT
CASSYTTGMNEKLFF
>15|NA|TRBV28|TRBJ1-5|TRBD1
TGTGCCAGCAGTCCAGGACAGGTCGGCAATCAGCCCCAGCATTTT
CASSPGQVGNQPQHF
>15|NA|TRBV5-6|TRBJ2-7|TRBD1
TGTGCCAGCAGCTTGTTGGGACAGGGGAGTCGAGAGCAGTACTTC
CASSLLGQGSREQYF
>15|NA|TRBV5-4|TRBJ2-2|NA
TGTGCCAGCAGCAGCGTTACGGGGAACACCGGGGAGCTGTTTTTT
CASSSVTGNTGELFF
>14|few|TRBV5-5|TRBJ2-5|TRBD2
TGTGCCAGCAGCTCCCGACTAGCGTCGGAGACCCAGTACTTC
CASSSRLASETQYF
>15|many|TRBV13|TRBJ1-5|TRBD1
TGTGCCAGCAGCTTAGGGCAGGGGGCCGTTCAGCCCCAGCATTTT
CASSLGQGAVQPQHF
>17|NA|TRBV5-6|TRBJ2-3|TRBD2
TGTGCCAGCAGCTTTAGCGGGAGGGCCCTCAGGACAGATACGCAGTATTTT
CASSFSGRALRTDTQYF
>11|NA|TRBV10-3|TRBJ1-2|NA
TGTGCCATCAGTGAGGATGGAGGCTACACCTTC
CAISEDGGYTF
>15|many|TRBV19|TRBJ2-2|TRBD1
TGTGCCAGTAGTACCCGGGGACAGTTAATCGGGGAGCTGTTTTTT
CASSTRGQLIGELFF
>12|NA|TRBV30|TRBJ1-4|NA
TGTGCCTGGGAAGCGAGGGGTCGGAAACTGTTTTTT
CAWEARGRKLFF
>16|few|TRBV7-9|TRBJ2-3|NA
TGTGCCAGCAGCTCCGATAACTTCCGAGGCACAGATACGCAGTATTTT
CASSSDNFRGTDTQYF
>15|many|TRBV18|TRBJ2-1|NA
TGTGCCAGCTCACCTCTTCAGGGGGGCTACAATGAGCAGTTCTTC
CASSPLQGGYNEQFF
>17|NA|TRBV7-9|TRBJ2-3|TRBD1
TGTGCCAGCAGCTTAGAACGTGGGACAGGGGGCACAGATACGCAGTATTTT
CASSLERGTGGTDTQYF
>14|once|TRBV20-1|TRBJ1-5|TRBD1
TGCAGTGCTAGAGTAGGGACAGCTAATCAGCCCCAGCATTTT
CSARVGTANQPQHF
>14|many|TRBV19|TRBJ2-6|NA
TGTGCCAGTAGACAGCTCTCTGGGGCCAACGTCCTGACTTTC
CASRQLSGANVLTF
>15|NA|TRBV7-9|TRBJ2-3|NA
TGTGCCAGCAGCTTATCCAGGGGTTTAGGAGATACGCAGTATTTT
CASSLSRGLGDTQYF
>15|NA|TRBV5-4|TRBJ2-5|NA
TGTGCCAGCAGCTTTCGCCGGAGAGATGGGGAGACCCAGTACTTC
CASSFRRRDGETQYF
>15|NA|TRBV20-1|TRBJ2-1|NA
TGCAGTGCCCCGGACTCTAGATCCCCCTACAATGAGCAGTTCTTC
CSAPDSRSPYNEQFF
>14|many|TRBV10-1|TRBJ1-2|NA
TGCGCCAGCACCCCGGACGGAGAAGACTATGGCTACACCTTC
CASTPDGEDYGYTF
>14|NA|TRBV7-9|TRBJ2-1|TRBD1
TGTGCCAGCAGCTTAAGACAGGGGGTCAATGAGCAGTTCTTC
CASSLRQGVNEQFF
>14|many|TRBV30|TRBJ1-1|TRBD1
TGTGCCTGGAGTGTACCAGGGGGCCACACTGAAGCTTTCTTT
CAWSVPGGHTEAFF
>13|medium-sized|TRBV6-1|TRBJ1-2|TRBD1
TGTGCCAGCGGACAGGGGGGACCGGGAGGCTACACCTTC
CASGQGGPGGYTF
>15|many|TRBV7-2|TRBJ1-4|NA
TGTGCCAGCAGCTTATCCCCGGCAACTAATGAAAAACTGTTTTTT
CASSLSPATNEKLFF
>20|NA|TRBV28|TRBJ1-5|TRBD1
TGTGCCAGCAGTCCCCAACTGACAGGGTTTAGGTCATATAGCAATCAGCCCCAGCATTTT
CASSPQLTGFRSYSNQPQHF
>12|few|TRBV28|TRBJ1-2|TRBD1
TGTGCCACCTCGAGGGGGCTCTATGGCTACACCTTC
CATSRGLYGYTF
>15|NA|TRBV10-3|TRBJ1-3|NA
TGTGCCATCAGAGGAGCCCTCAGCTCTGGAAACACCATATATTTT
CAIRGALSSGNTIYF
>15|NA|TRBV10-3|TRBJ1-5|NA
TGTGCCATCAGTGAATCCGCCGGGCAGGCTCAGCCCCAGCATTTT
CAISESAGQAQPQHF
>12|NA|TRBV20-1|TRBJ2-7|TRBD2
TGCAGTGCCTCCCCCACTAGCGGCGAGCAGTACTTC
CSASPTSGEQYF
>15|many|TRBV7-2|TRBJ1-5|TRBD1
TGTGCCAGCAGCTCGGACAGGAGTCCCAATCAGCCCCAGCATTTT
CASSSDRSPNQPQHF
>15|many|TRBV27|TRBJ1-5|NA
TGTGCCAGCAGTGCAAAACAGTTTAGCAATCAGCCCCAGCATTTT
CASSAKQFSNQPQHF
>14|once|TRBV5-1|TRBJ1-2|TRBD1
TGCGCCAGCAGCTTGGTCACAGGGGGCTATGGCTACACCTTC
CASSLVTGGYGYTF
>13|NA|TRBV10-3|TRBJ2-3|NA
TGTGCCACCCGTGAGCGGACCACAGATACGCAGTATTTT
CATRERTTDTQYF
>15|many|TRBV6-1|TRBJ2-1|NA
TGTGCCAGCAGTGGATACAGGTTAGCCTACAATGAGCAGTTCTTC
CASSGYRLAYNEQFF
>12|NA|TRBV28|TRBJ1-4|NA
TGTGCCAGCATTGGCAGTAATGAAAAACTGTTTTTT
CASIGSNEKLFF
>13|many|TRBV18|TRBJ2-1|TRBD1
TGTGCCAGCTCACTGGGGACAGACAATGAGCAGTTCTTC
CASSLGTDNEQFF
>18|NA|TRBV20-1|TRBJ2-5|NA
TGCAGTGCTAGACTTCTGGTTTCGACAGGTTGGGTGTTAGAGACCCAGTACTTC
CSARLLVSTGWVLETQYF
>13|many|TRBV30|TRBJ1-4|NA
TGTGCCTGGAGTGGGCCAGTTAGGGAAAAACTGTTTTTT
CAWSGPVREKLFF
>13|medium-sized|TRBV29-1|TRBJ2-7|TRBD1
TGCAGCGTTGAAGGGACAGGGGGCTACGAGCAGTACTTC
CSVEGTGGYEQYF
>13|NA|TRBV19|TRBJ1-5|NA
TGTGCCAGTAATATACTCCAAAATCAGCCCCAGCATTTT
CASNILQNQPQHF
>17|NA|TRBV12-3/TRBV12-4|TRBJ2-5|TRBD2
TGTGCCAGCAGTCCCCGTTGGGGGGCGGGAGGGGGGGAGACCCAGTACTTC
CASSPRWGAGGGETQYF
>16|few|TRBV28|TRBJ1-4|TRBD1
TGTGCCAGCAGCCCCGCTGGGGAGGGGGCTGGAGAAAAACTGTTTTTT
CASSPAGEGAGEKLFF
>13|NA|TRBV18|TRBJ2-1|NA
TGTGCCAGCTCACCGGGGACATACAATGAGCAGTTCTTC
CASSPGTYNEQFF
>16|NA|TRBV27|TRBJ2-3|NA
TGTGCCAGCAGTTTATTTGGAGGGATGGGCACAGATACGCAGTATTTT
CASSLFGGMGTDTQYF
>12|NA|TRBV20-1|TRBJ1-1|TRBD1
TGCAGTGCTCCCCGGACAGGGGTGGAAGCTTTCTTT
CSAPRTGVEAFF
>17|many|TRBV6-5|TRBJ1-6|NA
TGTGCCAGCAGTTACTCGATCGAGGGACCAAATAATTCACCCCTCCACTTT
CASSYSIEGPNNSPLHF
>15|NA|TRBV9|TRBJ2-5|NA
TGTGCCAGCAGCGTAACGGGAGCATCTCTAGAGACCCAGTACTTC
CASSVTGASLETQYF
>13|many|TRBV7-2|TRBJ2-1|NA
TGTGCCAGCACCCCCTGGGGATACAATGAGCAGTTCTTC
CASTPWGYNEQFF
>13|few|TRBV12-3/TRBV12-4|TRBJ1-2|NA
TGTGCCAGCACTCTAGGACAGTACTATGGCTACACCTTC
CASTLGQYYGYTF